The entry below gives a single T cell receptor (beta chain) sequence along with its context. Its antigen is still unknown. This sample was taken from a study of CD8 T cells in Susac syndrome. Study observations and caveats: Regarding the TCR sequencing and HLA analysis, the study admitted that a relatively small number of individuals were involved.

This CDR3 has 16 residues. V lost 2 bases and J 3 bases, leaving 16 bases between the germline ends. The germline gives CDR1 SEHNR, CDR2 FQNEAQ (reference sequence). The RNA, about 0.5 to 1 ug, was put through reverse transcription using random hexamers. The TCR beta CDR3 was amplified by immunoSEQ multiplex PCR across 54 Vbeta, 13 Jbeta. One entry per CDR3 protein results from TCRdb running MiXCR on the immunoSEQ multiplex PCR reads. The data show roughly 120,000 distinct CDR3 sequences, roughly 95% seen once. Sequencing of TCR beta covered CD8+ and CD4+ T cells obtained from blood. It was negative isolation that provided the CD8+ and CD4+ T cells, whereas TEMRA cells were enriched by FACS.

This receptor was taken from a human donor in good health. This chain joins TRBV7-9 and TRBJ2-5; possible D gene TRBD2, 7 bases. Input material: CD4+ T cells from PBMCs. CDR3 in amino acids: CASSLRGGSREETQYF. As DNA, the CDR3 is TGTGCCAGCAGCTTAAGGGGGGGCTCGCGGGAAGAGACCCAGTACTTC. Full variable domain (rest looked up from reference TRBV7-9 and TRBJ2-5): DTGVSQNPRHKITKRGQNVTFRCDPISEHNRLYWYRQTLGQGPEFLTYFQNEAQLEKSRLLSDRFSAERPKGSFSTLEIQRTEQGDSAMYLCASSLRGGSREETQYFGPGTRLLVL.